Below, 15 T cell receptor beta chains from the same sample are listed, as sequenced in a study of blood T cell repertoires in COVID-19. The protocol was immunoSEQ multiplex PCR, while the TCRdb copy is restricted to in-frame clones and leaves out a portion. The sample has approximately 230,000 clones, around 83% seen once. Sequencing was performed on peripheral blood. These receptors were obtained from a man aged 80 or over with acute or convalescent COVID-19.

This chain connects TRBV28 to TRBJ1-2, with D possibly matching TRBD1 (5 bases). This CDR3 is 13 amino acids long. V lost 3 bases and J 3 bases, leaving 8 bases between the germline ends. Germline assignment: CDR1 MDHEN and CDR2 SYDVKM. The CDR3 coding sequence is TGTGCCAGCAGTTTGGGGGGGGACTATGGCTACACCTTC. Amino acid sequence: CASSLGGDYGYTF.

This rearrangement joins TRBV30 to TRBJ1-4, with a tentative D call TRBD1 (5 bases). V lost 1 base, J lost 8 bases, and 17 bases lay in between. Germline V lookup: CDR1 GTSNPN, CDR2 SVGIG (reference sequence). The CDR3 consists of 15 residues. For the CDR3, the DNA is TGTGCCTGGAGTGGATCCCGGGGGGTGAGCGAAAAACTGTTTTTT. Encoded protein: CAWSGSRGVSEKLFF.

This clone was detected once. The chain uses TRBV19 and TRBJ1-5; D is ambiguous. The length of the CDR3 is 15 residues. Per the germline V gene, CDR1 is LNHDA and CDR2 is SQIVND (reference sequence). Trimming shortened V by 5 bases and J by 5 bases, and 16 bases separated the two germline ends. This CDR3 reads CASSFGGGVHQPQHF. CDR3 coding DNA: TGTGCCAGTAGTTTCGGCGGCGGGGTCCATCAGCCCCAGCATTTT. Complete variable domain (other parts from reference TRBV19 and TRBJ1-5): DGGITQSPKYLFRKEGQNVTLSCEQNLNHDAMYWYRQDPGQGLRLIYYSQIVNDFQKGDIAEGYSVSREKKESFPLTVTSAQKNPTAFYLCASSFGGGVHQPQHFGDGTRLSIL.

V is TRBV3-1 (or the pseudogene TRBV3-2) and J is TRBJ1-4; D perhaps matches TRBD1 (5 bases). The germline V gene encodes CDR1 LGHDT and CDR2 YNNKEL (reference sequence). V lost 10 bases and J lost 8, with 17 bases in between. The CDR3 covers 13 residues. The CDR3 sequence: CATSWGRSEKLFF. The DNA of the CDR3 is TGTGCCACGTCGTGGGGCCGGAGCGAAAAACTGTTTTTT.

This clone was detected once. The CDR3 region has the DNA TGTGCCAGCAGCCAGACAACCTCAGGGGCTGCCGGCTACACCTTC. Its translation: CASSQTTSGAAGYTF. The chain is built from TRBV3-1 (or the pseudogene TRBV3-2) and TRBJ1-2; tentatively, D is TRBD1 (6 bases). The V end lost 3 bases, the J end lost 8 bases, and 19 bases lay between the germline ends. From germline, CDR1 is LGHDT and CDR2 YNNKEL (reference sequence). The CDR3 length is 15 residues.

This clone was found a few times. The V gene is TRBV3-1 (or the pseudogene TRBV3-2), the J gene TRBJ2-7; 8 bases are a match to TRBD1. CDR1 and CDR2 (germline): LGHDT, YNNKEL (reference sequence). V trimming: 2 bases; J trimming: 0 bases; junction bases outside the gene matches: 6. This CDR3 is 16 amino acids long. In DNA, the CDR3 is TGTGCCAGCAGCCAACGCTGGACAGGGACCTCCTACGAGCAGTACTTC. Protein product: CASSQRWTGTSYEQYF.

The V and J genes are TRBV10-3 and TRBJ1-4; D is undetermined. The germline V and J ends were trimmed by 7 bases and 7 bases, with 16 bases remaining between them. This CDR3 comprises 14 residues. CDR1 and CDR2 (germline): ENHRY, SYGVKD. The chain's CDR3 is CAIKSDGGSEKLFF. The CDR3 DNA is TGTGCCATCAAGAGCGACGGTGGAAGTGAAAAACTGTTTTTT.

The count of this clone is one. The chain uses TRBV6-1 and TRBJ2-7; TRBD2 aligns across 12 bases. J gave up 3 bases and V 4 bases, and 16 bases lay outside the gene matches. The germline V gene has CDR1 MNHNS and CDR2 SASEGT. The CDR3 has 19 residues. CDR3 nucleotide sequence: TGTGCCAGCAGTGGTCGGTCCCAGGTTGCGACTAGCGGGAGCTACGAGCAGTACTTC. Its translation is CASSGRSQVATSGSYEQYF.

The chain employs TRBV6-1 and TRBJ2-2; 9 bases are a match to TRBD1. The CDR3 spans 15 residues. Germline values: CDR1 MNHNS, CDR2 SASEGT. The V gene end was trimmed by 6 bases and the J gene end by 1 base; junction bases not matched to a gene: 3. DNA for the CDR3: TGTGCCAGCAGGGGGACAGGGCTGAACACCGGGGAGCTGTTTTTT. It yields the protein CASRGTGLNTGELFF.

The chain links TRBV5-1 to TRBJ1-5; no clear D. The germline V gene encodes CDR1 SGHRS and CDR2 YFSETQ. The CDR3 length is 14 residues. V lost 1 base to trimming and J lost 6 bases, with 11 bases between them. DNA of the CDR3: TGCGCCAGCAGCTTGTCTGGAGAGGGTCAGCCCCAGCATTTT. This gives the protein CASSLSGEGQPQHF.

DNA of the CDR3: TGCAGCGTTGATCAGGGATCCCACGAGCAGTACTTC. As protein: CSVDQGSHEQYF. The rearrangement joins TRBV29-1 to TRBJ2-7, with D tentatively TRBD1 (5 bases). The germline CDR1 and CDR2 sequences are SQVTM and ANQGSEA. This CDR3 has 12 amino acids. Between the trimmed V and J ends, which lost 3 bases and 5 bases, there was a span of 11 bases.

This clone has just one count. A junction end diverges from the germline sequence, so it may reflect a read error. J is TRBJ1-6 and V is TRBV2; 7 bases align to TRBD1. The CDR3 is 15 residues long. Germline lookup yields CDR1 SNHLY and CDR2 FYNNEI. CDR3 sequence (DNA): TGTGCCAGCGGGGACAGAAGCTCCTATAATTCACTCCTCCACTTT. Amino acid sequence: CASGDRSSYNSLLHF.

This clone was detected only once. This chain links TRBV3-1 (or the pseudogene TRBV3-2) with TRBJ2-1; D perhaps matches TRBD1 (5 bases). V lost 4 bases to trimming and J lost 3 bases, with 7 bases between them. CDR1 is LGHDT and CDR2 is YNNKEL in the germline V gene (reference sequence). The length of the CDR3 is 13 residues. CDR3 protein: CASSLDSYNEQFF. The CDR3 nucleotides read TGTGCCAGCAGCCTAGACAGCTACAATGAGCAGTTCTTC.

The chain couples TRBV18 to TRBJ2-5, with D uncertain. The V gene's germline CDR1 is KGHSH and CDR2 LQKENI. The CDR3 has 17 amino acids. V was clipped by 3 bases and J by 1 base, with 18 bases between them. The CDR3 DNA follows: TGTGCCAGCTCACCTACTCAGCTAACCGAGGCCCAAGAGACCCAGTACTTC. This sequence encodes CASSPTQLTEAQETQYF.

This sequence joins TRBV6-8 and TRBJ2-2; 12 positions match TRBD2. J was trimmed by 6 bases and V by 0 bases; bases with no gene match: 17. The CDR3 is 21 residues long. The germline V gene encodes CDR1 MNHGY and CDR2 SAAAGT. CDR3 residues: CASSYSKGLAGGEELPGELFF. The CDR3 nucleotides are TGTGCCAGCAGTTACTCGAAAGGGCTAGCGGGAGGGGAAGAGTTACCCGGGGAGCTGTTTTTT.